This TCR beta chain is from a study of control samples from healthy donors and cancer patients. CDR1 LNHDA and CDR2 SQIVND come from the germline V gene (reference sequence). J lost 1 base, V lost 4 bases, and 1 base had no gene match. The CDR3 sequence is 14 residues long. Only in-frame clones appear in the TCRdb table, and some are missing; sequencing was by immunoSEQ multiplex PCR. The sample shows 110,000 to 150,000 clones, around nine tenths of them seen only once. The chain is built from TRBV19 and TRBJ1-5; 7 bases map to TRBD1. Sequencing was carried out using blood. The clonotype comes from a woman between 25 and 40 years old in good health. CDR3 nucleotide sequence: TGTGCCAGTAGTACGGGACAGAGCAATCAGCCCCAGCATTTT. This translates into CASSTGQSNQPQHF.